A selection of T cell receptor beta chains follows, all from one sample in a study of shared clonotypes between healthy human individuals. Using immunoSEQ multiplex PCR, the repertoire was profiled, and TCRdb retains in-frame clones only, with some absent. The sample yields roughly 2.6 million clones, approximately 94% seen once. What was sequenced was naive CD4+ T cells sorted from blood. These receptors came from a young man in good health. CDR3s include the opening cysteine and the closing phenylalanine or tryptophan. A D gene is named only where the DNA matches it firmly. Some rows mark clone size as missing; the rest say once, few, many or name a class of expanded clone.

j_call v_call d_call clone_size cdr3_aa cdr3_nt
TRBJ1-1 TRBV6-5 - - CASSYSQALNTEAFF TGTGCCAGCAGTTACTCACAGGCCCTGAACACTGAAGCTTTCTTT
TRBJ1-2 TRBV2 - once CASSREGGSNYGYTF TGTGCCAGCAGCCGTGAGGGAGGGTCAAACTATGGCTACACCTTC
TRBJ2-7 TRBV28 - - CASSSTSSYEQYF TGTGCCAGCAGTTCAACGAGCTCCTACGAGCAGTACTTC
TRBJ1-2 TRBV28 - - CASNPPTASGYGYTF TGTGCCAGCAACCCACCGACAGCCTCGGGTTATGGCTACACCTTC
TRBJ2-2 TRBV18 - - CASSLFEGLDTGELFF TGTGCCAGCTCATTATTCGAGGGGCTGGACACCGGGGAGCTGTTTTTT
TRBJ2-1 TRBV5-1 TRBD2 - CASSLALAGYNEQFF TGCGCCAGCAGCTTGGCCCTAGCGGGGTACAATGAGCAGTTCTTC
TRBJ1-2 TRBV19 TRBD1 - CASSSTLQGNYGYTF TGTGCCAGTAGTTCGACTTTACAGGGGAACTATGGCTACACCTTC
TRBJ1-3 TRBV6-1 - - CATRTSSGNTIYF TGTGCCACCAGAACGAGCTCTGGAAACACCATATATTTT
TRBJ1-4 TRBV30 - few CAWSVPATQTKLFF TGTGCCTGGAGTGTACCGGCCACTCAAACAAAACTGTTTTTT
TRBJ2-3 TRBV6-5 - - CASRQRLSTDTQYF TGTGCCAGCAGGCAGCGCTTAAGCACAGATACGCAGTATTTT
TRBJ1-6 TRBV7-6 TRBD1 - CASSLAGGYSPLHF TGTGCCAGCAGCCTCGCAGGGGGGTACTCACCCCTCCACTTT
TRBJ2-3 TRBV5-1 - - CASSLAGATDTQYF TGCGCCAGCAGCTTGGCGGGAGCCACAGATACGCAGTATTTT
TRBJ2-1 TRBV5-1 TRBD2 - CASSLGLAGGVYNEQFF TGCGCCAGCAGCTTAGGACTAGCGGGGGGCGTTTACAATGAGCAGTTCTTC
TRBJ1-2 TRBV11-1 TRBD1 - CASSLTRTGVNYGYTF TGTGCCAGCAGCCTAACCCGGACAGGGGTGAACTATGGCTACACCTTC
TRBJ2-3 TRBV2 - - CASSGGTADTQYF TGTGCCAGCAGTGGGGGAACGGCAGATACGCAGTATTTT
TRBJ1-1 TRBV28 - - CASTDSPNTEAFF TGTGCCAGTACAGACAGTCCAAACACTGAAGCTTTCTTT
TRBJ1-1 TRBV10-3 TRBD1 - CAISATGPTEAFF TGTGCCATCAGTGCGACAGGGCCCACTGAAGCTTTCTTT
TRBJ2-7 TRBV2 - once CASRQEVGSYEQYF TGTGCCAGCAGACAGGAGGTGGGCTCCTACGAGCAGTACTTC
TRBJ2-3 TRBV5-4 TRBD2 - CASSGKTSGSADTQYF TGTGCCAGCAGCGGAAAAACTAGCGGGAGTGCAGATACGCAGTATTTT
TRBJ2-2 TRBV5-1 TRBD2 - CASSEGLAGGRRTGELFF TGCGCCAGCAGCGAGGGACTAGCGGGAGGGCGACGCACCGGGGAGCTGTTTTTT
TRBJ1-6 TRBV7-9 - - CASILGSSYNSPLHF TGTGCCAGCATCCTGGGGAGCTCCTATAATTCACCCCTCCACTTT
TRBJ1-5 TRBV19 - - CASSIDRQPQHF TGTGCCAGTAGTATAGATCGTCAGCCCCAGCATTTT
TRBJ2-7 TRBV10-3 - - CAISGTEIYEQYF TGTGCCATCAGTGGGACAGAGATCTACGAGCAGTACTTC
TRBJ2-2 TRBV9 TRBD2 - CASSAEAGALTGELFF TGTGCCAGCAGCGCCGAAGCGGGGGCCCTCACCGGGGAGCTGTTTTTT
TRBJ2-5 TRBV7-2 TRBD2 - CASSLRGGWETQYF TGTGCCAGCAGCTTACGCGGGGGGTGGGAGACCCAGTACTTC
TRBJ1-1 TRBV10-2 - - CASRLGNTEAFF TGCGCCAGCAGATTGGGAAACACTGAAGCTTTCTTT
TRBJ1-5 TRBV5-1 TRBD1 - CASSIGQGNQPQHF TGCGCCAGCAGCATAGGACAGGGGAATCAGCCCCAGCATTTT
TRBJ2-1 TRBV5-1 - - CASSPPAESEQFF TGCGCCAGCAGCCCGCCGGCCGAGTCGGAGCAGTTCTTC
TRBJ2-7 TRBV10-3 - - CAISGQETYEQYF TGTGCCATCAGTGGGCAGGAAACCTACGAGCAGTACTTC
TRBJ1-2 TRBV25-1 - few CASSDGQLYGYTF TGTGCCAGCAGTGACGGGCAGCTCTATGGCTACACCTTC
TRBJ2-1 TRBV13 - - CASSLVGGGTDEQFF TGTGCCAGCAGCTTAGTTGGAGGGGGAACGGATGAGCAGTTCTTC
TRBJ2-5 TRBV29-1 TRBD1 - CSVRDRVQETQYF TGCAGCGTCCGGGACAGGGTTCAAGAGACCCAGTACTTC
TRBJ2-7 TRBV10-3 - - CAISESFGRGTHEQYF TGTGCCATCAGTGAGTCGTTCGGCAGGGGAACCCACGAGCAGTACTTC
TRBJ2-2 TRBV6-4 - - CASSLDGRNTGELFF TGTGCCAGCAGCCTGGACGGTCGAAACACCGGGGAGCTGTTTTTT
TRBJ1-2 TRBV6-1 - - CASSEVSPGYGYTF TGTGCCAGCAGTGAAGTCTCACCGGGCTATGGCTACACCTTC
TRBJ1-1 TRBV18 - - CASSQRGMNTEAFF TGTGCCAGCTCCCAACGGGGTATGAACACTGAAGCTTTCTTT
TRBJ1-2 TRBV6-1 TRBD1 - CASTLRGTGYGYTF TGTGCCAGCACCTTAAGGGGGACAGGGTATGGCTACACCTTC
TRBJ2-7 TRBV5-1 - - CASSLDGSASYEQYF TGCGCCAGCAGCTTGGATGGCAGTGCCTCCTACGAGCAGTACTTC
TRBJ1-1 TRBV7-2 - - CASIRERGTEAFF TGTGCCAGCATCCGTGAGAGGGGGACTGAAGCTTTCTTT
TRBJ2-7 TRBV11-2 - once CASSQNLRALGEQYF TGTGCCAGCAGCCAGAACCTGAGGGCCCTCGGGGAGCAGTACTTC
TRBJ1-4 TRBV5-1 - - CASSWDIATNEKLFF TGCGCCAGCAGCTGGGACATTGCAACTAATGAAAAACTGTTTTTT
TRBJ2-4 TRBV19 TRBD1 - CASSIAGTAGVGAKNIQYF TGTGCCAGTAGTATAGCCGGGACAGCCGGCGTGGGGGCCAAAAACATTCAGTACTTC
TRBJ1-1 TRBV29-1 - few CSVLHTEAFF TGCAGCGTCCTGCACACTGAAGCTTTCTTT
TRBJ2-5 TRBV7-2 TRBD2 once CASSILAGAGETQYF TGTGCCAGCAGCATTCTAGCGGGAGCGGGAGAGACCCAGTACTTC
TRBJ2-7 TRBV28 - - CASSRDGSTYEQYF TGTGCCAGCAGCCGGGACGGGTCAACCTACGAGCAGTACTTC
TRBJ1-2 TRBV2 - - CASTQGVLANYGYTF TGTGCCAGCACCCAAGGGGTGCTAGCCAACTATGGCTACACCTTC
TRBJ1-1 TRBV18 - few CASSPQGRDTEAFF TGTGCCAGCTCACCCCAGGGGCGAGACACTGAAGCTTTCTTT
TRBJ1-1 TRBV29-1 TRBD1 - CSVELDRGWTEAFF TGCAGCGTTGAGCTAGACAGGGGATGGACTGAAGCTTTCTTT
TRBJ1-1 TRBV11-2 TRBD1 - CASSRRDSHTEAFF TGTGCCAGCAGCCGCCGGGACAGCCACACTGAAGCTTTCTTT
TRBJ1-4 TRBV18 - - CASSPLNRGGRTNEKLFF TGTGCCAGCTCACCCTTAAATCGCGGGGGAAGGACTAATGAAAAACTGTTTTTT
TRBJ2-7 TRBV18 - - CASSPPRGWEYEQYF TGTGCCAGCTCACCGCCGCGGGGCTGGGAATACGAGCAGTACTTC
TRBJ2-2 TRBV7-2 TRBD2 - CASSLVGLLNTGELFF TGTGCCAGCAGCTTAGTGGGACTACTAAACACCGGGGAGCTGTTTTTT
TRBJ2-3 TRBV6-1 TRBD1 - CASSGGGFNADTQYF TGTGCCAGCAGTGGAGGGGGCTTTAACGCAGATACGCAGTATTTT
TRBJ2-6 TRBV5-4 - - CASKQGGSGANVLTF TGTGCCAGCAAGCAAGGAGGCTCTGGGGCCAACGTCCTGACTTTC